This T cell receptor beta chain was identified in a study of vaccination and CD4 T cells after COVID-19. Trimming removed 3 bases from V and 1 base from J; junction bases left unmatched: 5. This CDR3 is built from 15 residues. Treatment given: approximately 10-day PBMC culture with coronavirus spike peptide pools or control peptides (ViraFEST assay). With the Oncomine TCR Beta short-read assay, DNA from cultured CD4+ T cells was sequenced. Each CDR3 protein gets one entry after TCRdb re-called the PCR reads with MiXCR. The sample contains approximately 14,000 distinct CDR3 sequences, roughly 44% of which appear only once. For this clonotype: Its antigen remains unknown.

The chain is built from TRBV12-3 or TRBV12-4 and TRBJ1-1, with 7 bases lining up with TRBD1. The origin of this receptor is a human donor who had recovered from COVID-19. Material for sequencing was CD4+ T cells from blood, cultured in vitro. CDR3 sequence: CASSLRGPGNTEAFF. The CDR3 nucleotides read TGTGCCAGCAGTTTGAGGGGGCCGGGGAACACTGAAGCTTTCTTT.